This TCR beta chain derives from a study of early T cells in non-severe SARS-CoV-2 infection. Study-level points and caveats: Anti-spike CD8 specificities were favored by VDJdb matching, whose results missed private and CD4 specificities.

In this sample, this clonotype turned up many times. No antigen is known for it. Molecules of cDNA were individually given unique molecular identifiers that were attached to them. TCRdb re-called the 5' RACE reads with MiXCR, one entry per CDR3 protein. This table holds some 60,000 distinct CDR3 sequences, roughly 9.7% found once. The sequenced material came from whole blood. The sequence derives from an adult who was a healthcare worker with PCR-confirmed SARS-CoV-2 infection or an uninfected control (not recorded which).

CDR3 DNA: TGTGCCAGCAAAATGGATCCTAGCACAGATACGCAGTATTTT. Amino acid sequence: CASKMDPSTDTQYF. The V call is TRBV11-2, the J call TRBJ2-3; no clear D gene. Germline V CDR1 and CDR2: SGHAT, FQNNGV. The CDR3 contains 14 residues. Trimming cost V 7 bases and J 0 bases, with 11 bases left between them.